The present T cell receptor beta chain was sequenced within a study of siplizumab effects on memory and regulatory T cells. Of note for this clone: Its specificity is unknown.

Assaying covered 100,000 or so TCR templates per sample. Using immunoSEQ multiplex PCR, the repertoire was profiled, and TCRdb retains in-frame clones only, with some absent. The sample lists more than 85,000 clones; 92% were seen once. The CDR3 covers 13 residues. From germline, CDR1 is MNHEY and CDR2 SMNVEV (reference sequence). The V gene lost 5 bases and the J gene lost 0 bases, with 6 bases spanning the gap. General study findings and limits: Unstimulated subsets contained matches for only a minor fraction of alloreactive clones.

What was sequenced was Tregs sorted from blood. The chain couples TRBV27 to TRBJ2-3; D is unclear. The receptor was derived from a human donor in good health. The CDR3 region is CASSPYSTDTQYF. For the CDR3, the DNA is TGTGCCAGCAGTCCTTATAGCACAGATACGCAGTATTTT.